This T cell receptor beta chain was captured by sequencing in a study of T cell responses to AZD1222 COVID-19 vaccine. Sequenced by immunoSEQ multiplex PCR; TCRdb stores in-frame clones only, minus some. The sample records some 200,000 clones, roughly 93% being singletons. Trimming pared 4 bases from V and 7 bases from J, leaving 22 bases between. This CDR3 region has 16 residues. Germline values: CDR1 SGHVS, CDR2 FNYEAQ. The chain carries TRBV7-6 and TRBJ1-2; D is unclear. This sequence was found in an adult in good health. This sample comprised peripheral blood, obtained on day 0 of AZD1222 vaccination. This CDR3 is CASSYRPGTDPFGYTF. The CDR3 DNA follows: TGTGCCAGCAGCTATAGGCCGGGAACCGATCCCTTTGGCTACACCTTC.